This T cell receptor beta chain was retrieved from a study of blood T cell repertoires in COVID-19. Method: immunoSEQ multiplex PCR; TCRdb's copy keeps in-frame clones and lacks some. Here the sample spans roughly 190,000 clones, roughly nine tenths being singletons. The J segment lost 0 bases and the V segment lost 1 base, leaving 4 bases of the junction unmatched. Looked up from germline, CDR1 is SEHNR and CDR2 is FQNEAQ (reference sequence). The CDR3 loop spans 17 amino acids. The sequence was obtained from a woman aged 55-70 years with COVID-19, enrolled during active disease. The chain couples TRBV7-9 to TRBJ2-7, with 12 positions matching TRBD2. Sequenced input: peripheral blood. The CDR3 is CASSLGLAGGSSYEQYF. For the CDR3, the DNA is TGTGCCAGCAGCTTAGGGCTAGCGGGAGGGAGCTCCTACGAGCAGTACTTC.